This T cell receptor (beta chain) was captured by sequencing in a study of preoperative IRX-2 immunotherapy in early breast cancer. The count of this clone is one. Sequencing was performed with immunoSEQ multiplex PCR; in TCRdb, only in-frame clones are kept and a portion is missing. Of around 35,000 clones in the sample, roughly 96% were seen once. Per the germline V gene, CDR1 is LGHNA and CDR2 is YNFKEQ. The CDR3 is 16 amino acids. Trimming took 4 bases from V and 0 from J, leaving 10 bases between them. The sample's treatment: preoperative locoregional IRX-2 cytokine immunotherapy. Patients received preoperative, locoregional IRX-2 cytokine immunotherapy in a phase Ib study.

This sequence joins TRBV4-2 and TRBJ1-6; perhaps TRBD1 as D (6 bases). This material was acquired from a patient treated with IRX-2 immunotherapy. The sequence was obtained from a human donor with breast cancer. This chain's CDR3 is CASSLDRSSYNSPLHF. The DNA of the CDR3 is TGTGCCAGCAGCCTCGACAGGAGCTCCTATAATTCACCCCTCCACTTT.